This T cell receptor beta chain appears in the sequencing data of a study of shared clonotypes between healthy human individuals. Across the study: Plates per donor: three CD4 naive, three CD4 memory, two CD8 naive, one CD8 memory.

V gave up 5 bases and J gave up 3 bases; unmatched junction bases: 6. Germline CDR1 reads MDHEN; CDR2 reads SYDVKM. There are 14 residues in the CDR3. Splitting the CD4+ cells yielded a CD45RA+ naive subset and a CD45RA-negative memory subset. Assay: immunoSEQ multiplex PCR; the TCRdb copy retains only in-frame clones and omits some. The table has some 200,000 clones, approximately 70% seen once. What was sequenced was memory CD4+ T cells sorted from blood. Subset meaning: CD45RA-negative fraction. The chain recombines TRBV28 with TRBJ2-5; 7 bases align to TRBD1. The TCR originated in a man in his thirties or forties in good health. CDR3 DNA sequence: TGTGCCAGCAGTCCATCCGGACAGGAAGAGACCCAGTACTTC. It is translated as CASSPSGQEETQYF.